Listed below are T cell receptor beta chains from one sample, sequenced in a study of blood T cell repertoires in COVID-19. Generated by immunoSEQ multiplex PCR, the TCRdb table keeps only in-frame clones and is missing some. The sample has 150,000 to 200,000 clones, more than 75% seen once. The sample taken for sequencing was peripheral blood. Receptors originate from a man aged 35 to 55 with active or convalescent COVID-19. The conserved cysteine and the conserved F or W are not part of the CDR3 here. D genes are given only for firm matches.

d_call v_call cdr3_aa
- TRBV27 ASAEVAGNTIY
TRBD2 TRBV7-9 ASSLGSGVTNEQF
- TRBV27 ASSFREGGLRGYT
TRBD2 TRBV7-2 ASSLVTTSGDTQY
- TRBV5-6 ASSPRYREQPQH
- TRBV3-1/TRBV3-2 ASSQYAGYEQY
- TRBV19 ASRATGGYEQY
TRBD1 TRBV9 ASSAGLGGTENDYGYT
- TRBV6-5 ASSYQGTEQF
- TRBV3-1/TRBV3-2 ASSQDETSDEEKLF
- TRBV19 ASSTGGGYGANVLT
- TRBV11-3 ASSRDPVAAQSSYEQY
TRBD2 TRBV2 ASSGGGETQY